These 30 T cell receptor beta chains originate from one sample sequenced in a study of CD8+ T cells in alopecia areata. Several patients' sorted CD4+ cells yielded CD25+CD127- cells. As the sequencing template, cDNA was produced by extracting RNA and reverse transcribing it. The table came from immunoSEQ multiplex PCR; TCRdb's copy has only in-frame clones and leaves some out. The sample includes roughly 20,000 clones, more than 60% of them seen just once. The sequenced material came from CD4+ Tregs sorted from blood. These receptors came from a human donor with alopecia areata.

This chain links TRBV4-3 with TRBJ1-4; TRBD1 might be the D (5 bases). Germline assignment: CDR1 LGHNA and CDR2 YSLEER. The CDR3 runs 15 residues. Between the trimmed V and J ends, which lost 0 bases and 7 bases, there was a span of 12 bases. CDR3 sequence (DNA): TGCGCCAGCAGCCAAGATCGGAGGGGTAGTGAAAAACTGTTTTTT. Encoded protein: CASSQDRRGSEKLFF.

J is TRBJ2-3 and V is TRBV28; D could derive from TRBD1 or TRBD2 (5 bases each). Deletions cut 7 bases from V and 4 bases from J, with 21 bases between. There are 16 residues in the CDR3. Germline lookup yields CDR1 MDHEN and CDR2 SYDVKM. The CDR3 DNA follows: TGTGCCAGCAAAAAACAACGGGCAGGGAGCGCAGATACGCAGTATTTT. It translates to CASKKQRAGSADTQYF.

This clone was seen more than once but under ten times. The CDR3 DNA is TGTGCCAGCAGCTTGGTGGCCAGGGTAAGGTACGAGCAGTACTTC. This gives the protein CASSLVARVRYEQYF. This chain connects TRBV5-6 to TRBJ2-5; TRBD1 might be the D (5 bases). The DNA end lines up better with TRBJ2-7; the J call may be wrong. This CDR3 comprises 15 residues. Germline V lookup: CDR1 SGHDT, CDR2 YYEEEE.

About this clone itself: A junction boundary mismatches the germline segment, possibly from a read error. This rearrangement joins TRBV29-1 to TRBJ2-3; 8 bases fit TRBD2. The CDR3 covers 14 residues. Germline V gene sequence: CDR1 SQVTM, CDR2 ANQGSEA. CDR3 protein: CNVETGRGADTQYF. The CDR3, as DNA: TGCAACGTTGAGACCGGGAGGGGGGCAGATACGCAGTATTTT.

The genes are TRBV7-2 and TRBJ2-2; D unresolved. V shed 4 bases and J shed 7 bases, with 16 bases lying between them. This CDR3 region has 15 residues. Germline V gene data show CDR1 as SGHTA and CDR2 as FQGNSA. This chain's CDR3 is CASSSHTRSVGELFF. CDR3 coding DNA: TGTGCCAGCAGCTCACATACGAGGTCGGTCGGGGAGCTGTTTTTT.

The chain uses TRBV6-1 and TRBJ1-5; weak D call: TRBD1 (5 bases). V dropped 5 bases and J dropped 2 bases, with 13 bases sitting between them. This CDR3 comprises 15 residues. From germline, CDR1 is MNHNS and CDR2 SASEGT. CDR3 region: CASSFDSMGNQPQHF. The CDR3 DNA is TGTGCCAGCAGTTTTGACAGTATGGGCAATCAGCCCCAGCATTTT.

This clone has a single count. The chain carries TRBV5-1 and TRBJ2-7; D might be TRBD2 (5 bases). Germline lookup yields CDR1 SGHRS and CDR2 YFSETQ. The CDR3 totals 15 residues. V was clipped by 4 bases and J by 0 bases, with 14 bases between them. The CDR3 protein is CASSRSEGVSYEQYF. The CDR3 nucleotides are TGCGCCAGCAGCCGCAGCGAGGGCGTCTCCTACGAGCAGTACTTC.

This clone was seen a few times. The chain carries TRBV7-2 and TRBJ2-3; unclear D gene. The ends were cut back, 5 bases at V and 6 bases at J, with 12 bases in the middle. The CDR3 has 13 residues. The germline gives CDR1 SGHTA, CDR2 FQGNSA. This chain's CDR3 is CASSAGLGDTQYF. DNA of the CDR3: TGTGCCAGCAGCGCAGGCCTCGGGGATACGCAGTATTTT.

J is TRBJ1-1 and V is TRBV30; possible D gene TRBD1, 5 bases. Trimming pared 1 base from V and 6 bases from J, leaving 12 bases between. This CDR3 region has 13 residues. CDR1 GTSNPN and CDR2 SVGIG come from the germline V gene (reference sequence). The CDR3 DNA follows: TGTGCCTGGAGTGGTGACAGAAGGGCTGAAGCTTTCTTT. It encodes CAWSGDRRAEAFF.

The rearrangement uses TRBV7-2 and TRBJ2-7; TRBD1 matches 8 bases. This CDR3 is 14 amino acids long. CDR1 is SGHTA, CDR2 FQGNSA, per germline. V shed 5 bases, J shed 0 bases, and the junction held 3 bases outside the gene matches. CDR3 region: CASSRTGLSYEQYF. The CDR3, as DNA: TGTGCCAGCAGCAGGACAGGGCTCTCCTACGAGCAGTACTTC.

The V and J genes are TRBV6-5 and TRBJ1-4; D is unclear. Germline lookup yields CDR1 MNHEY and CDR2 SVGAGI. The CDR3 is 13 amino acids. Trimming cost V 6 bases and J 3 bases, with 8 bases left between them. This CDR3 reads CASSRNPNEKLFF. In DNA form, the CDR3 reads TGTGCCAGCAGCCGTAATCCTAATGAAAAACTGTTTTTT.

The CDR3 is CASSFHGGADTQYF. In nucleotides, the CDR3 is TGTGCCAGCAGCTTTCACGGGGGGGCGGATACGCAGTATTTT. The gene calls are TRBV7-3 and TRBJ2-3; TRBD2 matches 8 bases. Trimming removed 3 bases from V and 6 bases from J; junction bases left unmatched: 5. The CDR3 covers 14 residues. Germline V gene lookup returns CDR1 SGHTA and CDR2 FQGTGA.

This chain links TRBV28 with TRBJ1-2; TRBD1 matches at 8 bases. With 6 bases clipped from V and 7 bases from J, the junction kept 10 bases outside the gene matches. This CDR3 comprises 14 residues. Per the germline V gene, CDR1 is MDHEN and CDR2 is SYDVKM. CDR3 amino acids: CASRNRQGSGGYTF. The CDR3 bases are TGTGCCAGCAGGAATCGACAGGGGTCGGGTGGCTACACCTTC.

This clone was seen only a few times. The chain carries TRBV23-1 and TRBJ2-6; TRBD1 matches at 8 bases. TRBV23-1 is designated an ORF whose function remains uncertain. This CDR3 is built from 20 residues. Trimming at V came to 0 bases and at J to 0 bases, leaving 10 bases not matched to a gene. DNA of the CDR3: TGCGCCAGCAGTCAATCCGGACGGGACAGGCCGCACTCTGGGGCCAACGTCCTGACTTTC. Its protein is CASSQSGRDRPHSGANVLTF.

V usage is TRBV10-2 and J usage is TRBJ1-5; 7 bases line up with TRBD1. There are 15 residues in the CDR3. The germline V gene has CDR1 WSHSY and CDR2 SAAADI. Trimming removed 2 bases from V and 3 bases from J; junction bases left unmatched: 4. DNA of the CDR3: TGCGCCAGCAGTGAGGCAGGGGGGGACAATCAGCCCCAGCATTTT. Amino acid sequence: CASSEAGGDNQPQHF.

This chain connects TRBV30 to TRBJ1-2; the D is unclear. V shed 5 bases and J shed 1 base, with 17 bases lying between them. The CDR3 spans 15 residues. The germline V gene has CDR1 GTSNPN and CDR2 SVGIG (reference sequence). CDR3 sequence reads: CAWFPQRVYNYGYTF. The CDR3 DNA is TGTGCCTGGTTCCCCCAACGGGTATATAACTATGGCTACACCTTC.

V is TRBV10-3 and J is TRBJ2-1, with 16 positions matching TRBD2. Per the germline V gene, CDR1 is ENHRY and CDR2 is SYGVKD. The CDR3 covers 17 residues. The V segment lost 6 bases and the J segment 4 bases; nucleotides outside the gene matches: 6. CDR3 sequence (DNA): TGTGCCATCAGCGGGACTAGCGGGGGGGCTGTTTACAATGAGCAGTTCTTC. Translated: CAISGTSGGAVYNEQFF.

This clone was seen only a few times. This chain connects TRBV4-3 to TRBJ2-2, with 8 bases matching TRBD2. The CDR3 covers 17 residues. V trimming: 0 bases; J trimming: 3 bases; junction bases outside the gene matches: 6. Germline lookup yields CDR1 LGHNA and CDR2 YSLEER. In DNA, the CDR3 is TGCGCCAGCAGCCAAGATGCGGGGGGCCGTGACACCGGGGAGCTGTTTTTT. Protein: CASSQDAGGRDTGELFF.

The chain employs TRBV15 and TRBJ2-7; D is uncertain. Germline CDR1 is LNHNV and CDR2 is YYDKDF (reference sequence). The CDR3 length is 16 residues. The V gene lost 1 base and the J gene lost 5 bases, with 18 bases spanning the gap. The CDR3 coding sequence is TGTGCCACCAGCAGAGTCGGTGATCGGCGTGGAAACGAGCAGTACTTC. Its translation: CATSRVGDRRGNEQYF.

V gene TRBV30 combines with J gene TRBJ2-7; D is unclear. The CDR3 contains 13 residues. Looked up from germline, CDR1 is GTSNPN and CDR2 is SVGIG (reference sequence). Trimming stripped 2 bases from V and 1 base from J, with 9 bases between. Written as DNA, the CDR3 is TGTGCCTGGAGTAATCCTTGGTCCTACGAGCAGTACTTC. It codes for CAWSNPWSYEQYF.

This clone was detected a few times. The chain combines TRBV18 with TRBJ2-7, with D unresolved. Looked up from germline, CDR1 is KGHSH and CDR2 is LQKENI. The V and J ends lost 6 bases and 4 bases respectively, with 7 bases between them. This CDR3 is built from 11 residues. The CDR3 region is CASSNLYEQYF. CDR3 DNA sequence: TGTGCCAGCTCTAACCTGTACGAGCAGTACTTC. Full variable domain (missing parts from reference TRBV18 and TRBJ2-7): NAGVMQNPRHLVRRRGQEARLRCSPMKGHSHVYWYRQLPEEGLKFMVYLQKENIIDESGMPKERFSAEFPKEGPSILRIQQVVRGDSAAYFCASSNLYEQYFGPGTRLTVT.

V is TRBV7-9 and J is TRBJ1-1, with D possibly matching TRBD1 (6 bases). The germline gives CDR1 SEHNR, CDR2 FQNEAQ (reference sequence). Between the trimmed V and J ends, which lost 3 bases and 6 bases, there was a span of 14 bases. The CDR3 consists of 14 residues. The CDR3 region is CASSLLQGISEAFF. Written as DNA, the CDR3 is TGTGCCAGCAGCTTGCTTCAGGGGATATCTGAAGCTTTCTTT.

This clone was seen more than once but under ten times. The rearrangement uses TRBV19 and TRBJ2-1; tentatively, D is TRBD2 (6 bases). CDR1 LNHDA and CDR2 SQIVND come from the germline V gene (reference sequence). Deletions cut 7 bases from V and 0 bases from J, with 16 bases between. CDR3 length equals 16 residues. In DNA, the CDR3 is TGTGCCAGTACCTCGGATGCGGGGATCTCCTACAATGAGCAGTTCTTC. This sequence encodes CASTSDAGISYNEQFF. The whole variable domain, remainder taken from reference TRBV19 and TRBJ2-1, is DGGITQSPKYLFRKEGQNVTLSCEQNLNHDAMYWYRQDPGQGLRLIYYSQIVNDFQKGDIAEGYSVSREKKESFPLTVTSAQKNPTAFYLCASTSDAGISYNEQFFGPGTRLTVL.

The chain is built from TRBV15 and TRBJ2-2; a possible D gene is TRBD1 (6 bases). Germline V gene lookup returns CDR1 LNHNV and CDR2 YYDKDF (reference sequence). V lost 0 bases, J lost 1 base, and 15 bases lay in between. The CDR3 consists of 18 residues. Written as DNA, the CDR3 is TGTGCCACCAGCAGAGATCGGCGGCAGGGGAGGAACACCGGGGAGCTGTTTTTT. Amino acids: CATSRDRRQGRNTGELFF. The complete variable domain, with remaining parts taken from reference TRBV15 and TRBJ2-2, reads DAMVIQNPRYQVTQFGKPVTLSCSQTLNHNVMYWYQQKSSQAPKLLFHYYDKDFNNEADTPDNFQSRRPNTSFCFLDIRSPGLGDTAMYLCATSRDRRQGRNTGELFFGEGSRLTVL.

V is TRBV6-1 and J is TRBJ1-5; D not certain. V was trimmed by 4 bases and J by 5 bases, leaving 9 bases between them. The germline V gene encodes CDR1 MNHNS and CDR2 SASEGT. CDR3 length equals 13 residues. Here the CDR3 DNA reads TGTGCCAGCAGTGGCAGTTACGATCAGCCCCAGCATTTT. Its translation is CASSGSYDQPQHF.

The rearrangement uses TRBV6-1 and TRBJ2-7; D is unclear. V lost 7 bases and J 0 bases, leaving 7 bases between the germline ends. The CDR3 totals 12 residues. The germline V gene encodes CDR1 MNHNS and CDR2 SASEGT. CDR3 in DNA: TGTGCCAGCATAGGTGACTCCTACGAGCAGTACTTC. It translates to CASIGDSYEQYF.

V gene TRBV29-1 combines with J gene TRBJ2-5; D call uncertain. Germline CDR1 is SQVTM and CDR2 is ANQGSEA. Trimming shortened V by 7 bases and J by 1 base, and 13 bases separated the two germline ends. The CDR3 extends over 13 amino acids. In DNA, the CDR3 is TGCAGCGCTACCTGGACGGGCCAAGAGACCCAGTACTTC. It translates to CSATWTGQETQYF. Combining the CDR3 with reference TRBV29-1 and TRBJ2-5 gives the whole variable domain SAVISQKPSRDICQRGTSLTIQCQVDSQVTMMFWYRQQPGQSLTLIATANQGSEATYESGFVIDKFPISRPNLTFSTLTVSNMSPEDSSIYLCSATWTGQETQYFGPGTRLLVL.

The CDR3 sequence: CASSPSRRLRPYEQYF. CDR3 DNA sequence: TGTGCCAGCAGCCCGAGTAGAAGACTCAGGCCCTACGAGCAGTACTTC. The chain uses TRBV7-8 and TRBJ2-5; D is unresolved. The J call may be mistaken, given a closer DNA end match to TRBJ2-7. This CDR3 is built from 16 residues. CDR1 and CDR2 (germline): SGHVS, FQNEAQ.

The V gene is TRBV5-8, the J gene TRBJ2-4; 11 nucleotides match TRBD1. V shed 4 bases, J shed 9 bases, and the junction held 15 bases outside the gene matches. This CDR3 is built from 17 residues. CDR1 SGHTS and CDR2 YDEGEE come from the germline V gene. CDR3 DNA sequence: TGTGCCAGCAGCCCCTTTTTCGGACAGGGGGCCCGACTCATTCAGTACTTC. Protein product: CASSPFFGQGARLIQYF.

The V gene is TRBV5-1, the J gene TRBJ1-2; TRBD1 might be the D (6 bases). Germline loops: CDR1 SGHRS, CDR2 YFSETQ. This CDR3 comprises 14 residues. Between the trimmed V and J ends, which lost 7 bases and 4 bases, there was a span of 17 bases. The CDR3 coding sequence is TGCGCCAGCGGGCCCGGGGACACGGTCTATGGCTACACCTTC. Translating it yields CASGPGDTVYGYTF.